The present T cell receptor beta chain was sequenced within a study of beta chain features in type 1 diabetes. Broader study findings: Patients showed naive, central memory and Treg TCRB repertoires that appeared more similar than those of healthy donors. Shorter TCRB CDR3s, moderately but significantly so, marked every one of the four CD4+ subsets in Type 1 diabetes patients. Type 1 diabetes patients had VDJ junctions that carried fewer insertions and more deletions.

CD45RO/CCR7/CD25/CD127/CD95/CD27 separated CD4+ naive, central memory, regulatory and stem cell-like memory cells by sorting. Expressed TCRB transcripts were sequenced after all isolated RNA was converted to cDNA. The table came from immunoSEQ multiplex PCR; TCRdb's copy has only in-frame clones and leaves some out. The sample includes about 230,000 clones, around 9.6% of them seen just once. The germline V gene has CDR1 MGHRA and CDR2 YSYEKL. With 2 bases removed from V and 4 bases from J, the gap between germline ends came to 12 bases. The CDR3 extends over 14 amino acids. For this clone: Its specificity is not known.

Input material: naive CD4+ T cells from blood. The gene calls are TRBV4-1 and TRBJ2-7; TRBD1 is a possible D gene (6 bases). The clonotype originates from a woman aged 18-29 years in good health. CDR3 in amino acids: CASSQRDTSYEQYF. For the CDR3, the DNA is TGCGCCAGCAGCCAAAGGGACACCTCATACGAGCAGTACTTC.